The sequence of this TCR beta chain was determined in a study of Graves' ophthalmopathy and Graves' hyperthyroidism. The study amplified TCR beta CDR3 regions using RNA transcripts. The first-round RT-PCR employed HTBI primers together with the Qiagen OneStep RT-PCR kit. A multiplex PCR was then performed as the second round. TCRdb analysed the multiplex PCR reads with MiXCR anew, one entry per CDR3 protein. This table holds about 740,000 distinct CDR3 sequences, around 40% found once. The CDR3 consists of 13 residues. V was trimmed by 4 bases and J by 7 bases, leaving 14 bases between them. CDR1 DFQATT and CDR2 SNEGSKA come from the germline V gene (reference sequence).

This TCR derives from an adult man with Graves' ophthalmopathy. The chain uses TRBV20-1 and TRBJ1-5; D ambiguous. The sample was peripheral blood. CDR3 residues: CSANGRTIQPQHF. Written as DNA, the CDR3 is TGCAGTGCTAATGGGCGGACCATACAGCCCCAGCATTTT.